The rows below give T cell receptor beta chains drawn from one sample of a study of cytomegalovirus exposure and HLA in healthy donors. Sequenced by immunoSEQ multiplex PCR; TCRdb stores in-frame clones only, minus some. The sample carries about 98,000 clones, roughly 81% recorded once. Source material: PBMCs. These receptors were obtained from a middle-aged man in good health and CMV-seronegative. Each CDR3 is given without its conserved first and last residue. Part of the rows lack a size; the others show once, few, many or a class for expanded clones.

size,V,CDR3
.,TRBV6-5,ASSFRSNQPQH
.,TRBV6-1,ASSEGPYGPQH
.,TRBV7-2,ASRSGVHEQY
.,TRBV27,ASSYSRDNTDTQY
.,TRBV7-5,VRSFKVGLKAYSDTQY
.,TRBV19,ASSIPSGGNTEAF
.,TRBV5-4,ASSFSTNPTDTQY
once,TRBV5-4,ASSPDRGGYNEQF
few,TRBV19,ASSPNRAGYT
.,TRBV6-1,ASSDSSGGETQY
.,TRBV7-8,ASRATGLQETQY
.,TRBV20-1,SARDNYEQY
.,TRBV7-9,ASSLGDRTAGNTIY
.,TRBV5-4,ASSFAGGYTDTQY
few,TRBV30,ARGVWGGDNEQF
.,TRBV5-1,ASSSTGLPNTGELF
.,TRBV7-8,ASSWTVYSNQPQH
.,TRBV19,ASSIVGAYT
.,TRBV6-5,ASSPRRLAGREQF
.,TRBV28,ASSNGQGTWYTQY
few,TRBV6-5,ASSETGVTPQH